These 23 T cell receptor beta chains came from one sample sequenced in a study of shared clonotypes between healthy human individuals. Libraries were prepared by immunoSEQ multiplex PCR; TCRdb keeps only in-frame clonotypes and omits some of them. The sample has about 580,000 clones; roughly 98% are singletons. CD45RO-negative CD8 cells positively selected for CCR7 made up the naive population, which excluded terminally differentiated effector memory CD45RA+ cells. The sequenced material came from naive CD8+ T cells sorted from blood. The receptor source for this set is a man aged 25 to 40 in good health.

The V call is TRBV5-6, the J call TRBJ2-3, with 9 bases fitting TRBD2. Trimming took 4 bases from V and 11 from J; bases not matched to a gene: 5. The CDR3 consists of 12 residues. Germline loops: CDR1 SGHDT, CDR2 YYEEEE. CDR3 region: CASSQTSGEQYF. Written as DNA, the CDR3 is TGTGCCAGCAGCCAGACTAGCGGTGAGCAGTATTTT.

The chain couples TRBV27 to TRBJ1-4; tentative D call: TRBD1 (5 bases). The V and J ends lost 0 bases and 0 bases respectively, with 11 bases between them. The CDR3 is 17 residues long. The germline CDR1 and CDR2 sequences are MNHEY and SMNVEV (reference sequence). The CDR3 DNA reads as TGTGCCAGCAGTTTATCAGTGGGGGACGCAACTAATGAAAAACTGTTTTTT. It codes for CASSLSVGDATNEKLFF.

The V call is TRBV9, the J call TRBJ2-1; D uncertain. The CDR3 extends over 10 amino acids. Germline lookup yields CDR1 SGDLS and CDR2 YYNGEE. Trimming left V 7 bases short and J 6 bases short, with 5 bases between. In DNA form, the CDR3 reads TGTGCCAGCGGAGCCAATGAGCAGTTCTTC. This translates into CASGANEQFF.

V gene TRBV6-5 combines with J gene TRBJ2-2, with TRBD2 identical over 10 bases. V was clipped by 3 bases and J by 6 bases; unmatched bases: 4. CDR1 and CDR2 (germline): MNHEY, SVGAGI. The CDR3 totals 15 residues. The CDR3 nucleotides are TGTGCCAGCAGTTATACTAGCGGGAAGTCCGGGGAGCTGTTTTTT. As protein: CASSYTSGKSGELFF.

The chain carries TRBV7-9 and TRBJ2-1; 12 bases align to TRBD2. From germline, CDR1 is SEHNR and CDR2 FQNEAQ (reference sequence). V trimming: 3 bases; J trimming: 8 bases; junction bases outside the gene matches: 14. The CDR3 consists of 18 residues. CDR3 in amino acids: CASSFHLAGGPSQYEQFF. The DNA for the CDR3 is TGTGCCAGCAGCTTCCACCTAGCGGGAGGGCCGAGCCAGTATGAGCAGTTCTTC.

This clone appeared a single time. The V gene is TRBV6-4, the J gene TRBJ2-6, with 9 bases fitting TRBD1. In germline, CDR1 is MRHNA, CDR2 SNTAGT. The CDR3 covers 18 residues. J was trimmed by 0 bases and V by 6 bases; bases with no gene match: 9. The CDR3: CASRPPGQGSSGANVLTF. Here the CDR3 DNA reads TGTGCCAGCAGACCTCCTGGACAGGGGAGCTCTGGGGCCAACGTCCTGACTTTC.

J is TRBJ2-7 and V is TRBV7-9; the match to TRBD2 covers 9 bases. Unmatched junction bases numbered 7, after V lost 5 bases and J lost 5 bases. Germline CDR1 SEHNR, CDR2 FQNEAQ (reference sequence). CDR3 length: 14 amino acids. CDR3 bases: TGTGCCAGCAGCCCCCCGCGGGGGGGAGACGAGCAGTACTTC. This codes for CASSPPRGGDEQYF.

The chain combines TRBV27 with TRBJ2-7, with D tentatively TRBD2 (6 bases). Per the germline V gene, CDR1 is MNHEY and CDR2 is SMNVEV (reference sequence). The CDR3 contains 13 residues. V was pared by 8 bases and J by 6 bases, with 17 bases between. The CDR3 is CASCAGYEGEQYF. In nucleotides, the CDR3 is TGTGCCAGCTGTGCGGGATATGAGGGCGAGCAGTACTTC.

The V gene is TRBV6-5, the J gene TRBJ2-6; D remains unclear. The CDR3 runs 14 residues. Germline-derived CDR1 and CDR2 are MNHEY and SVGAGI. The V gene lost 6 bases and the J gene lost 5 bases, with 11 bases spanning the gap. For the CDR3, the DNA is TGTGCCAGCAGCTCGGGTTCCCGGGCCAACGTCCTGACTTTC. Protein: CASSSGSRANVLTF.

The CDR3 spells CASSGSETGAILNTEAFF. In DNA form, the CDR3 reads TGTGCCAGCAGCGGGTCTGAGACAGGGGCAATTTTGAACACTGAAGCTTTCTTT. The chain carries TRBV2 and TRBJ1-1; 8 bases are a match to TRBD1. The CDR3 is made up of 18 amino acids. Germline CDR1 reads SNHLY; CDR2 reads FYNNEI. V trimming: 6 bases; J trimming: 0 bases; junction bases outside the gene matches: 15.

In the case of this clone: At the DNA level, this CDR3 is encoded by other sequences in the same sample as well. The CDR3, as DNA: TGCGCCAGCAGCTTGGCAGCGAACACTGAAGCTTTCTTT. Translating it yields CASSLAANTEAFF. V is TRBV5-1 and J is TRBJ1-1; D gene unclear. The CDR3 sequence is 13 residues long. Germline CDR1 and CDR2: SGHRS and YFSETQ. V was shortened by 0 bases and J by 1 base, with 4 bases between the two germline ends.

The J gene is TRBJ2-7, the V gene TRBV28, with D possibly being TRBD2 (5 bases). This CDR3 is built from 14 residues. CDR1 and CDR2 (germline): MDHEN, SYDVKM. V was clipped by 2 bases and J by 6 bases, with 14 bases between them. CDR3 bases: TGTGCCAGCAGTTTACCGGGTTCGGCGGGCGAGCAGTACTTC. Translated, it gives CASSLPGSAGEQYF. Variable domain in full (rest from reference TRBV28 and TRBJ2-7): DVKVTQSSRYLVKRTGEKVFLECVQDMDHENMFWYRQDPGLGLRLIYFSYDVKMKEKGDIPEGYSVSREKKERFSLILESASTNQTSMYLCASSLPGSAGEQYFGPGTRLTVT.

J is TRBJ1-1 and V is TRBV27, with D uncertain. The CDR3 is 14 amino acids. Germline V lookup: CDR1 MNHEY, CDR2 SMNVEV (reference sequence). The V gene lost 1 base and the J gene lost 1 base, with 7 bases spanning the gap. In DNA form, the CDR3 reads TGTGCCAGCAGTTTATTGATGGGGAACACTGAAGCTTTCTTT. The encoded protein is CASSLLMGNTEAFF.

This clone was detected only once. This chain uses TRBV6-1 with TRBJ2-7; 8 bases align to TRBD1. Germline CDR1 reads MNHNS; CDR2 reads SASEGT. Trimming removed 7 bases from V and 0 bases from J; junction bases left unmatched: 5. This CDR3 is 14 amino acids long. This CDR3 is CASMLQGVSYEQYF. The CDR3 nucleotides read TGTGCCAGCATGCTACAGGGGGTCTCCTACGAGCAGTACTTC.

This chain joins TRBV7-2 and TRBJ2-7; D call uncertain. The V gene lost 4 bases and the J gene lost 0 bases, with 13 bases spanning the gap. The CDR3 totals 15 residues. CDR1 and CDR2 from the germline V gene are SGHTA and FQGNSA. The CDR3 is CASSSWTEISYEQYF. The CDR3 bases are TGTGCCAGCAGCTCGTGGACGGAAATCTCCTACGAGCAGTACTTC.

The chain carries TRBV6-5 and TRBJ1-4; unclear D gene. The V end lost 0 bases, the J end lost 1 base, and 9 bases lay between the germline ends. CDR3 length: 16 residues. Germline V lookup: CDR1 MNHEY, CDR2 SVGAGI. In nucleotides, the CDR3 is TGTGCCAGCAGTTACTCGACGCCGGTAACTAATGAAAAACTGTTTTTT. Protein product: CASSYSTPVTNEKLFF.

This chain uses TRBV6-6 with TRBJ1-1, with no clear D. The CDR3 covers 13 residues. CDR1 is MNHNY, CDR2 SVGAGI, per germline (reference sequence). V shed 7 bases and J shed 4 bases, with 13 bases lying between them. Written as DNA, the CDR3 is TGTGCCAGCACCGACAATTCGATCACTGAAGCTTTCTTT. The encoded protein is CASTDNSITEAFF.

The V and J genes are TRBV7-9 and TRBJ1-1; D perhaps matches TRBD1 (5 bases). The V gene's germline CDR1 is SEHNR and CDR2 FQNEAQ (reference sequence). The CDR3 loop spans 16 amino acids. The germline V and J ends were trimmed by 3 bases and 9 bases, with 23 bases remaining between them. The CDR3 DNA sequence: TGTGCCAGCAGCTTGGCACAGGCGCAGGAAAAAGATAAAGCTTTCTTT. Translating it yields CASSLAQAQEKDKAFF.

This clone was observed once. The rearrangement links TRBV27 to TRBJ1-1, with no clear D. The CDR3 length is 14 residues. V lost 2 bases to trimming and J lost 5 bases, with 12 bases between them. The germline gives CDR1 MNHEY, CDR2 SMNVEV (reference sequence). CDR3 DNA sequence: TGTGCCAGCAGTTTAAGCCAACTAGGGACTGAAGCTTTCTTT. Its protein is CASSLSQLGTEAFF.

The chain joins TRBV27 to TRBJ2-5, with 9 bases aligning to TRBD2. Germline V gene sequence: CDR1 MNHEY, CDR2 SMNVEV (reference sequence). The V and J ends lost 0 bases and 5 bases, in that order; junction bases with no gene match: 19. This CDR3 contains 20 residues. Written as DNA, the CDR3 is TGTGCCAGCAGTTTATCGTCGCCGGGGGTAGCGGGAGATGTCGGGGAGACCCAGTACTTC. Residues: CASSLSSPGVAGDVGETQYF.

CDR3 protein: CASIGIPGRTYEQYF. In nucleotides, the CDR3 is TGTGCCAGCATCGGAATACCGGGACGCACCTACGAGCAGTACTTC. This rearrangement joins TRBV2 to TRBJ2-7, with D perhaps being TRBD1 or TRBD2 (5 bases each). Trimming removed 7 bases from V and 2 bases from J, with 18 bases in between. The germline V gene has CDR1 SNHLY and CDR2 FYNNEI. This CDR3 is built from 15 residues.

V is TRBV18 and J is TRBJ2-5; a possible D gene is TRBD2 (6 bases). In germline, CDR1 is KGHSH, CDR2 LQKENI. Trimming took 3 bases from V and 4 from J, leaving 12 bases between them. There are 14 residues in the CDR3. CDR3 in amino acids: CASSPSFGGETQYF. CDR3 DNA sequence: TGTGCCAGCTCACCTTCCTTCGGGGGAGAGACCCAGTACTTC. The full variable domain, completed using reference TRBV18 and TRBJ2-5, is NAGVMQNPRHLVRRRGQEARLRCSPMKGHSHVYWYRQLPEEGLKFMVYLQKENIIDESGMPKERFSAEFPKEGPSILRIQQVVRGDSAAYFCASSPSFGGETQYFGPGTRLLVL.

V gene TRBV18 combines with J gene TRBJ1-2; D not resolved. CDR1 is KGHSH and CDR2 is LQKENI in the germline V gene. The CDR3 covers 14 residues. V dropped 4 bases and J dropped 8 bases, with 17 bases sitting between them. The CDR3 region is CASSLTGPPEGYTF. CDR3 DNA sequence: TGTGCCAGCTCACTTACCGGGCCCCCGGAAGGCTACACCTTC.